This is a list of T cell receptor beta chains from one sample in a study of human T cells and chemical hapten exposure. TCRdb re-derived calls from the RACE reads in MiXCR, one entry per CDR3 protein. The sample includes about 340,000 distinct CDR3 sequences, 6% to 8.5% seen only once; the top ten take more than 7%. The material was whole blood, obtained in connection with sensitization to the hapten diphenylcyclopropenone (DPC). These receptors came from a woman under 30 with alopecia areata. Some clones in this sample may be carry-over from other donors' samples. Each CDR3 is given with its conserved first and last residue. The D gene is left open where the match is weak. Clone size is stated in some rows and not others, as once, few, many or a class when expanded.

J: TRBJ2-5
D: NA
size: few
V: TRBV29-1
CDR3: CSVSNRPGETQYF
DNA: TGCAGCGTATCTAATCGTCCAGGGGAGACCCAGTACTTC

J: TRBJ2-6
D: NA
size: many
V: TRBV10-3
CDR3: CATRWSGGLSFSSGANVLTF
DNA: TGTGCCACCCGCTGGTCAGGGGGGCTTTCCTTCAGCTCTGGGGCCAACGTCCTGACTTTC

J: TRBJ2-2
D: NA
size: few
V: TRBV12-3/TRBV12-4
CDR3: CASSYQGVNGELFF
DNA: TGTGCCAGCAGTTATCAGGGAGTGAACGGGGAGCTGTTTTTT

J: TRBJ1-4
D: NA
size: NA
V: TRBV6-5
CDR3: CASSYAWGGSGTDEKLFF
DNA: TGTGCCAGCAGTTACGCCTGGGGGGGCTCGGGCACGGATGAAAAACTGTTTTTT

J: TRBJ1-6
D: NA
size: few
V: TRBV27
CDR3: CASSSARNSPLHF
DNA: TGTGCCAGCAGTTCGGCTAGAAATTCACCCCTCCACTTT

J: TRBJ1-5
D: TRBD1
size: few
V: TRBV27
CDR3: CASRPGQGSFNQPQHF
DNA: TGTGCCAGCAGACCGGGACAGGGTAGTTTCAATCAGCCCCAGCATTTT

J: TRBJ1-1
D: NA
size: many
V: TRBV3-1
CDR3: CASRNMNTEAFF
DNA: TGTGCCAGCAGGAACATGAACACTGAAGCTTTCTTT

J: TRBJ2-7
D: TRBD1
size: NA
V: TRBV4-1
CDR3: CASSQEGTGARFDEQYF
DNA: TGCGCCAGCAGCCAAGAAGGGACAGGGGCCCGATTCGACGAGCAGTACTTC

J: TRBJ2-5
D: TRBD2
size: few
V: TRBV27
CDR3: CASAGLADLTQYF
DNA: TGTGCCAGCGCGGGACTAGCGGACTTAACCCAGTACTTC

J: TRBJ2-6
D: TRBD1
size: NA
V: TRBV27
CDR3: CASSRGGIGANVLTF
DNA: TGTGCCAGCAGCCGAGGGGGCATTGGGGCCAACGTCCTGACTTTC

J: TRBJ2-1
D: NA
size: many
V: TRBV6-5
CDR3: CASSYSGDPGFGSFF
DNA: TGTGCCAGCAGTTACTCGGGGGATCCCGGCTTTGGGAGTTTCTTC

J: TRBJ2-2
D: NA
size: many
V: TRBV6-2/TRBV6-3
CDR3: CASLGRSTGELFF
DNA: TGTGCCAGCCTAGGGCGGTCCACCGGGGAGCTGTTTTTT

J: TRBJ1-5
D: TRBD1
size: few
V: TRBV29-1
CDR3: CSVLDRDNQPQHF
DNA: TGCAGCGTCTTGGACAGGGACAATCAGCCCCAGCATTTT

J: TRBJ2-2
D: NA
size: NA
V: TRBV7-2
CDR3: CASSAYLGVGAGELFF
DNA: TGTGCCAGCAGCGCCTATTTAGGCGTAGGGGCCGGGGAGCTGTTTTTT

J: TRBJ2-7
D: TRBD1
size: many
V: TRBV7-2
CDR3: CATAGTGMDEQYF
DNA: TGTGCCACCGCCGGGACAGGGATGGACGAGCAGTACTTC

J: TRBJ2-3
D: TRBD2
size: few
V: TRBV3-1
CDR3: CASSLMAGGGTDTQYF
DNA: TGTGCCAGCAGCCTGATGGCGGGGGGGGGCACAGATACGCAGTATTTT

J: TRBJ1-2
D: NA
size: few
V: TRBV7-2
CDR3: CASSSGGTDSYGYTF
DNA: TGTGCCAGCAGCTCAGGAGGGACGGATTCCTATGGCTACACCTTC

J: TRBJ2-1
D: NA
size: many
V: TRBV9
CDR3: CASSTTGSSYNEQFF
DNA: TGTGCCAGCAGCACTACAGGGAGCTCCTACAATGAGCAGTTCTTC

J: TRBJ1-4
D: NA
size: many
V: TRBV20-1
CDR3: CSARWDEKLFF
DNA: TGCAGTGCTAGATGGGATGAAAAACTGTTTTTT

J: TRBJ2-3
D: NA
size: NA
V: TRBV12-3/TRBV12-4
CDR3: CASSFMGEASTDTQYF
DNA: TGTGCCAGCAGTTTTATGGGGGAGGCCAGCACAGATACGCAGTATTTT

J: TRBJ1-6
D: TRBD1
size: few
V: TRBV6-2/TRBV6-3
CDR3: CASSWTGTESPLHF
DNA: TGTGCCAGCAGTTGGACAGGGACGGAATCACCCCTCCACTTT

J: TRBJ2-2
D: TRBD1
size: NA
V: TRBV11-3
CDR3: CASSGGPGQANTGELFF
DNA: TGTGCCAGCAGCGGGGGCCCGGGACAGGCTAACACCGGGGAGCTGTTTTTT

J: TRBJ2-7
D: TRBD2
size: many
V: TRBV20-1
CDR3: CSAILAGGTYEQYF
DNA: TGCAGTGCTATTCTAGCGGGGGGAACCTACGAGCAGTACTTC

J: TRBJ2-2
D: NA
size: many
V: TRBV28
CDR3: CASSLGHTGELFF
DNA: TGTGCCAGCAGTTTAGGCCACACCGGGGAGCTGTTTTTT

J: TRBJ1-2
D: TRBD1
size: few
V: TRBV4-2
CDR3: CASSQEWGQGRYGYTF
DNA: TGTGCCAGCAGCCAAGAATGGGGACAGGGACGCTATGGCTACACCTTC

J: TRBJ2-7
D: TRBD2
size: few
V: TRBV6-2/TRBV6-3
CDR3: CASSYRSGGTYEQYF
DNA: TGTGCCAGCAGTTACAGAAGCGGGGGAACTTACGAGCAGTACTTC

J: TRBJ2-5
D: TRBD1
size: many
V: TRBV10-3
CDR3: CAISESHRGVTPETQYF
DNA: TGTGCCATCAGTGAGTCCCACAGGGGGGTCACACCAGAGACCCAGTACTTC

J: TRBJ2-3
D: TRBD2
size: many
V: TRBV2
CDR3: CASSQASGARRTDTQYF
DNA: TGTGCCAGCAGCCAGGCTAGCGGGGCCCGACGCACAGATACGCAGTATTTT

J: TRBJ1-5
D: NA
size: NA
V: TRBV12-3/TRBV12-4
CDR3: CASRLGTNSNQPQHF
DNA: TGTGCCAGCCGGTTAGGGACGAATAGCAATCAGCCCCAGCATTTT

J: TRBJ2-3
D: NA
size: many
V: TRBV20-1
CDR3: CSAPGRTSTDTQYF
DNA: TGCAGTGCCCCGGGCAGAACTAGCACAGATACGCAGTATTTT

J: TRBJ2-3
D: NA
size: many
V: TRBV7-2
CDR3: CASSFSDTQYF
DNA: TGCGCCAGCAGCTTTTCTGATACGCAGTATTTT

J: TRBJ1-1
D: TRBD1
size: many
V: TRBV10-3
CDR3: CAAQGESPEAFF
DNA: TGTGCCGCCCAGGGGGAGTCCCCTGAAGCTTTCTTT

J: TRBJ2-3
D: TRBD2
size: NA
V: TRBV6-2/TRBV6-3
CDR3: CASSSKPVGWDYTDTQYF
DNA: TGTGCCAGCAGTTCAAAACCCGTCGGTTGGGACTACACAGATACGCAGTATTTT

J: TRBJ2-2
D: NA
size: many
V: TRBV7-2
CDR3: CASSLKTGAGELFF
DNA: TGTGCCAGCAGCTTAAAGACAGGAGCCGGGGAGCTGTTTTTT

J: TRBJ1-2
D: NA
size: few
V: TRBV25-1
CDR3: CASSDLTGANYGYTF
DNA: TGTGCCAGCAGTGACTTGACAGGAGCCAACTATGGCTACACCTTC

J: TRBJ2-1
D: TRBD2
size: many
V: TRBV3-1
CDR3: CASSQLTPLAGRSYNEQFF
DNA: TGTGCCAGCAGCCAACTTACCCCCCTAGCGGGACGCTCCTACAATGAGCAGTTCTTC

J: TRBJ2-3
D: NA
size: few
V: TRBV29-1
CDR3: CSERNLGADTQYF
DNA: TGCAGCGAACGAAATCTAGGGGCAGATACGCAGTATTTT

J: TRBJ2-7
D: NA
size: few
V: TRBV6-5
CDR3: CASSYSGRALDEQYF
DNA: TGTGCCAGCAGTTACTCCGGCAGGGCTTTGGACGAGCAGTACTTC

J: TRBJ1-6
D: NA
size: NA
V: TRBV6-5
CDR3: CASTPGQGRSSPLHF
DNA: TGTGCCAGCACCCCTGGGCAGGGTCGGAGCTCACCCCTCCACTTT

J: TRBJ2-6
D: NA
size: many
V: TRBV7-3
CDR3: CASSLMGSAFSGANVLTF
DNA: TGTGCCAGCAGCTTAATGGGGTCCGCCTTCTCTGGGGCCAACGTCCTGACTTTC

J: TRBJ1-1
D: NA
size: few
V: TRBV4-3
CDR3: CASSQETGRANTEAFF
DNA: TGCGCCAGCAGCCAAGAAACAGGGAGGGCGAACACTGAAGCTTTCTTT

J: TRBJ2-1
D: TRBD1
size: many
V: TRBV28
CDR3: CASSSGQGAPNEQFF
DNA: TGTGCCAGCAGTTCTGGACAGGGGGCTCCCAATGAGCAGTTCTTC